This T cell receptor beta chain was identified in a study of CD8+ T cells in alopecia areata. Study findings and constraints: An increase in clonality over normal scalp was evident in lesional scalp, especially alopecia totalis/universalis. Scalp and blood samples kept many expanded lesional clones throughout tofacitinib.

Concerning this clone: Its target is unknown.

Isolated RNA was reverse transcribed into cDNA used as the sequencing template. Data came from immunoSEQ multiplex PCR; TCRdb stores just in-frame clones and leaves some out. The repertoire holds 190,000 or so clones, with around 50% as singletons. Treatment denoted: oral pan-JAK inhibitor, 5-10 mg twice daily. With V trimmed by 5 bases and J by 3 bases, 6 bases remained unmatched. The germline gives CDR1 SGHVS, CDR2 FNYEAQ. The CDR3 consists of 14 residues. The sequenced sample was CD8+ T cells sorted from blood, obtained at week 24, from a patient treated with tofacitinib. The sequence was obtained from a human donor with alopecia areata. The chain recombines TRBV7-6 with TRBJ2-7; 8 bases fit TRBD1. CDR3 nucleotides: TGTGCCAGCAGCGCCGGACAGGGCTACTACGAGCAGTACTTC. Its translation: CASSAGQGYYEQYF.